The rows below give T cell receptor beta chains drawn from one sample of a study of blood T cell repertoires in COVID-19. Here immunoSEQ multiplex PCR was the method, and the copy in TCRdb shows in-frame clones only, minus some. The sample has roughly 200,000 clones; roughly 79% are singletons. The sample was peripheral blood. The receptor set was obtained from a woman aged 40 to 50 with COVID-19, enrolled during active disease. Both conserved end residues are part of each CDR3. The order of the fields is J gene, V gene, D gene, clone size, CDR3 DNA, CDR3 protein. D genes are given only for firm matches. Clone size is not always given. Where it is, it says once, few, many or a class for expanded clones.

j_call: TRBJ2-2; v_call: TRBV7-8; d_call: -; clone_size: -; cdr3_nt: TGTGCCAGCAGCTTACAGTGGGAGCTGTTTTTT; cdr3_aa: CASSLQWELFF
j_call: TRBJ2-2; v_call: TRBV19; d_call: -; clone_size: -; cdr3_nt: TGTGCCAGTAGTATAGGTAGAACGGGCGGGGAGCTGTTTTTT; cdr3_aa: CASSIGRTGGELFF
j_call: TRBJ2-1; v_call: TRBV7-8; d_call: TRBD2; clone_size: -; cdr3_nt: TGTGCCAGCAGCTTATTTGTCGCGGGAGAAGGTTACAATGAGCAGTTCTTC; cdr3_aa: CASSLFVAGEGYNEQFF
j_call: TRBJ1-5; v_call: TRBV10-3; d_call: TRBD1; clone_size: -; cdr3_nt: TGTGCCATCCTAGAGAGGATACAGGGGGCTAAGGGGGAAAATCAGCCCCAGCATTTT; cdr3_aa: CAILERIQGAKGENQPQHF
j_call: TRBJ1-1; v_call: TRBV28; d_call: -; clone_size: -; cdr3_nt: TGTGCCAGCAGTTTTCCTCTTGTTTACACTGAAGCTTTCTTT; cdr3_aa: CASSFPLVYTEAFF
j_call: TRBJ2-2; v_call: TRBV10-2; d_call: -; clone_size: once; cdr3_nt: TGCGCCAGCAAAGGGGCAGGCACCGGGGAGCTGTTTTTT; cdr3_aa: CASKGAGTGELFF
j_call: TRBJ2-7; v_call: TRBV19; d_call: TRBD1; clone_size: -; cdr3_nt: TGTGCCAGTAGTAAATCTCAGGGGGCACTAGGCTACGAGCAGTACTTC; cdr3_aa: CASSKSQGALGYEQYF
j_call: TRBJ2-2; v_call: TRBV6-5; d_call: TRBD2; clone_size: -; cdr3_nt: TGTGCCAGCAGTTCCGAGCGGGGGAGAGACGGGGAGCTGTTTTTT; cdr3_aa: CASSSERGRDGELFF
j_call: TRBJ1-1; v_call: TRBV25-1; d_call: TRBD1; clone_size: -; cdr3_nt: TGTGCCAGCAGTGAAAAGGGGACAGTTGGTGAAGCTTTCTTT; cdr3_aa: CASSEKGTVGEAFF
j_call: TRBJ1-4; v_call: TRBV20-1; d_call: -; clone_size: once; cdr3_nt: TGCAGTGCTAGTCCCTGGACAGCCGAACTTAATGAAAAACTGTTTTTT; cdr3_aa: CSASPWTAELNEKLFF
j_call: TRBJ1-6; v_call: TRBV5-6; d_call: -; clone_size: -; cdr3_nt: TGTGCCAGCAGCTTGGTGCTCCGGACGGGGGATTCACCCCTCCACTTT; cdr3_aa: CASSLVLRTGDSPLHF
j_call: TRBJ2-1; v_call: TRBV27; d_call: -; clone_size: -; cdr3_nt: TGTGCCAGCGGGGTGACTGGGAGTCTTGTCGATGAGCAGTTCTTC; cdr3_aa: CASGVTGSLVDEQFF
j_call: TRBJ1-5; v_call: TRBV10-2; d_call: -; clone_size: medium-sized; cdr3_nt: TGCGCCAGCAGTGACGAGGCCATTAATCAGCCCCAGCATTTT; cdr3_aa: CASSDEAINQPQHF
j_call: TRBJ2-3; v_call: TRBV4-2; d_call: -; clone_size: once; cdr3_nt: TGTGCCAGCAGCCAAGTGGGGGGTAGCACAGATACGCAGTATTTT; cdr3_aa: CASSQVGGSTDTQYF
j_call: TRBJ2-4; v_call: TRBV19; d_call: TRBD2; clone_size: -; cdr3_nt: TGTGCCAGTAGTGCCCGGACTAGCGGGGGAGCCAAAAACATTCAGTACTTC; cdr3_aa: CASSARTSGGAKNIQYF
j_call: TRBJ2-1; v_call: TRBV28; d_call: TRBD2; clone_size: -; cdr3_nt: TGTGCCAGCAGTTTACGGGGGGACGAGCAGTTCTTC; cdr3_aa: CASSLRGDEQFF
j_call: TRBJ1-2; v_call: TRBV6-5; d_call: TRBD1; clone_size: many; cdr3_nt: TGTGCCAGCAGCCTAGAGTTGGGACAGGGGTATGGCTACACCTTC; cdr3_aa: CASSLELGQGYGYTF
j_call: TRBJ1-1; v_call: TRBV6-5; d_call: TRBD1; clone_size: -; cdr3_nt: TGTGCCAGCAGTTACGGGGACAGGATGAACACTGAAGCTTTCTTT; cdr3_aa: CASSYGDRMNTEAFF
j_call: TRBJ2-7; v_call: TRBV5-1; d_call: -; clone_size: -; cdr3_nt: TGCGCCAGCAGCTTGCGGGAGCCGGTCTACGAGCAGTACTTC; cdr3_aa: CASSLREPVYEQYF
j_call: TRBJ2-7; v_call: TRBV5-1; d_call: -; clone_size: -; cdr3_nt: TGCGCCAGCAGCTTGGGATCCCGGAGACAGTTCTCCTACGAGCAGTACTTC; cdr3_aa: CASSLGSRRQFSYEQYF
j_call: TRBJ1-2; v_call: TRBV30; d_call: TRBD1; clone_size: -; cdr3_nt: TGTGCCTGGACCCCGACAGGGGTAGTTGATGGCTACACCTTC; cdr3_aa: CAWTPTGVVDGYTF
j_call: TRBJ1-4; v_call: TRBV12-3/TRBV12-4; d_call: -; clone_size: -; cdr3_nt: TGTGCCAGCAGCACGGGGGAGGAAAAACTGTTTTTT; cdr3_aa: CASSTGEEKLFF
j_call: TRBJ1-2; v_call: TRBV6-1; d_call: -; clone_size: -; cdr3_nt: TGTGCCAGCAGTGAAGGGGTCGGCAGGGGCTATGGCTACACCTTC; cdr3_aa: CASSEGVGRGYGYTF
j_call: TRBJ2-7; v_call: TRBV6-1; d_call: TRBD2; clone_size: -; cdr3_nt: TGTGCCAGCAGTGAAGCGATTGCGGGAGGGCCCTACGAGCAGTACTTC; cdr3_aa: CASSEAIAGGPYEQYF
j_call: TRBJ2-1; v_call: TRBV3-1/TRBV3-2; d_call: TRBD2; clone_size: -; cdr3_nt: TGTGCCAGCAGCCCCAGGACTAGCGGGAGCAATGAGCAGTTCTTC; cdr3_aa: CASSPRTSGSNEQFF
j_call: TRBJ2-1; v_call: TRBV4-2; d_call: TRBD2; clone_size: -; cdr3_nt: TGTGCCAGCAGCCAAGAAGTCGGAGCGGGAGGAAAGAACAATGAGCAGTTCTTC; cdr3_aa: CASSQEVGAGGKNNEQFF
j_call: TRBJ2-7; v_call: TRBV11-2; d_call: TRBD1; clone_size: -; cdr3_nt: TGTGCCAGCAGCCCGGGACAGGGGGGATCCTACGAGCAGTACTTC; cdr3_aa: CASSPGQGGSYEQYF
j_call: TRBJ2-7; v_call: TRBV9; d_call: TRBD2; clone_size: -; cdr3_nt: TGTGCCAGCAGCCCCTACGGGGTAGCGGGAGGGCCCTACGAGCAGTACTTC; cdr3_aa: CASSPYGVAGGPYEQYF
j_call: TRBJ1-1; v_call: TRBV27; d_call: -; clone_size: -; cdr3_nt: TGTGCCAGCAGGACCTATCTGCGGATCACTGAAGCTTTCTTT; cdr3_aa: CASRTYLRITEAFF
j_call: TRBJ2-3; v_call: TRBV19; d_call: -; clone_size: -; cdr3_nt: TGTGCCAGTAGTATGAGTGCACCAGATACGCAGTATTTT; cdr3_aa: CASSMSAPDTQYF
j_call: TRBJ1-5; v_call: TRBV6-5; d_call: -; clone_size: -; cdr3_nt: TGTGCCAGCACGGGGGTTCAACAGAATCAGCCCCAGCATTTT; cdr3_aa: CASTGVQQNQPQHF
j_call: TRBJ1-1; v_call: TRBV5-1; d_call: TRBD1; clone_size: -; cdr3_nt: TGCGCCAGCAGCAGACCCGGACAGGGCACTGAAGCTTTCTTT; cdr3_aa: CASSRPGQGTEAFF
j_call: TRBJ1-1; v_call: TRBV7-9; d_call: -; clone_size: few; cdr3_nt: TGTGCCAGCACCCCGGACAGTGACGGTGAAGCTTTCTTT; cdr3_aa: CASTPDSDGEAFF
j_call: TRBJ2-5; v_call: TRBV3-1/TRBV3-2; d_call: -; clone_size: -; cdr3_nt: TGTGCCAGCAGCCTAGGGGTTCCTACGGAGACCCAGTACTTC; cdr3_aa: CASSLGVPTETQYF
j_call: TRBJ2-1; v_call: TRBV5-3; d_call: -; clone_size: few; cdr3_nt: TGTGCCAGAAGCTTGGGATGGTTCGGTTACAATGAGCAGTTCTTC; cdr3_aa: CARSLGWFGYNEQFF
j_call: TRBJ2-1; v_call: TRBV2; d_call: TRBD1; clone_size: -; cdr3_nt: TGTGCCAGCGTATTTACGGGACAGCCGCCAGGAGGATCCTACAATGAGCAGTTCTTC; cdr3_aa: CASVFTGQPPGGSYNEQFF
j_call: TRBJ2-6; v_call: TRBV5-4; d_call: -; clone_size: -; cdr3_nt: TGTGCCAGCAGCTCAGGCAGGGCTGGGGCCAACGTCCTGACTTTC; cdr3_aa: CASSSGRAGANVLTF
j_call: TRBJ2-1; v_call: TRBV2; d_call: TRBD2; clone_size: -; cdr3_nt: TGTGCCAGCAACTCCGGGACTAGCGGCTACAATGAGCAGTTCTTC; cdr3_aa: CASNSGTSGYNEQFF
j_call: TRBJ1-2; v_call: TRBV12-3/TRBV12-4; d_call: TRBD1; clone_size: few; cdr3_nt: TGTGCCAGCAGCCGTGGGACAGGCCAGAGGACCTTC; cdr3_aa: CASSRGTGQRTF
j_call: TRBJ1-6; v_call: TRBV10-2; d_call: -; clone_size: few; cdr3_nt: TGCGCCAGCAGTGAGGTAGGAGGATCTGGGGTTTCACCCCTCCACTTT; cdr3_aa: CASSEVGGSGVSPLHF
j_call: TRBJ2-3; v_call: TRBV15; d_call: -; clone_size: -; cdr3_nt: TGTGCCACCAGCAGGCGAACTATCCCGGGACACTTGGCCACAGATACGCAGTATTTT; cdr3_aa: CATSRRTIPGHLATDTQYF
j_call: TRBJ1-6; v_call: TRBV18; d_call: -; clone_size: -; cdr3_nt: TGTGCCAGCTCACCGTCGGGGGTCCCGGGGTCACCCCTCCACTTT; cdr3_aa: CASSPSGVPGSPLHF
j_call: TRBJ1-5; v_call: TRBV7-8; d_call: TRBD1; clone_size: -; cdr3_nt: TGTGCCAGCAGCTTAATCGGGACAGCAAATCAGCCCCAGCATTTT; cdr3_aa: CASSLIGTANQPQHF
j_call: TRBJ1-5; v_call: TRBV27; d_call: -; clone_size: once; cdr3_nt: TGTGCCAGCAGTTTATCTGGAGAGAATCAGCCCCAGCATTTT; cdr3_aa: CASSLSGENQPQHF